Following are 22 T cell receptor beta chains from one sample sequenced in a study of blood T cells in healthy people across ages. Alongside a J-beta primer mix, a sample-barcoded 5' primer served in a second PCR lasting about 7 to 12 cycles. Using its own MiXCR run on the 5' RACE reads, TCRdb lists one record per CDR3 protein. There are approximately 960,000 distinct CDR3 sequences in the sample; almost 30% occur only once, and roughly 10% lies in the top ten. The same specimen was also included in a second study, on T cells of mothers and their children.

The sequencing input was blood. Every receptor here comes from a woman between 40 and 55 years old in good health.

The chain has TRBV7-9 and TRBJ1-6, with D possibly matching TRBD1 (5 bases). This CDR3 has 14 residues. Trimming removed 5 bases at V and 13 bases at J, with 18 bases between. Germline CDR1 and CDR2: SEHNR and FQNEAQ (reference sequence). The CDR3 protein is CASSPDEYKGPLHF. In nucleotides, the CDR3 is TGTGCCAGCAGCCCAGATGAATACAAGGGGCCCCTCCACTTT.

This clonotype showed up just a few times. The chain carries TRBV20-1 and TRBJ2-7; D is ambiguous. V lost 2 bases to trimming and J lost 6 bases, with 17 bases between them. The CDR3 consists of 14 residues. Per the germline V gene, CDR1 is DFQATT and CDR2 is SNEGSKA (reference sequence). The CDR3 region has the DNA TGCAGTGCTAGATCCCGAAGGTCCAGCTGCGAGCAGTACTTC. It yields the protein CSARSRRSSCEQYF.

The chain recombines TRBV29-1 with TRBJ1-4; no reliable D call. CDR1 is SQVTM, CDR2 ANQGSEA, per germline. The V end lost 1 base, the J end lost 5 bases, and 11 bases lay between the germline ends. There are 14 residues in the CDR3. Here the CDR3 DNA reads TGCAGCGTTGAAGGTCTAAGCTTGAATGAAAAACTGTTTTTT. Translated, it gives CSVEGLSLNEKLFF.

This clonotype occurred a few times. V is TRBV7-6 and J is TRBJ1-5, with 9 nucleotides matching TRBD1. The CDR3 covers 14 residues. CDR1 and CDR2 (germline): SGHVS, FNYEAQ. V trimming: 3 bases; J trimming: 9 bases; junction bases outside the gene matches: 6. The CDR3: CASSFTDRGAPQHF. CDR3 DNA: TGTGCCAGCAGCTTCACTGACAGGGGGGCGCCCCAGCATTTT.

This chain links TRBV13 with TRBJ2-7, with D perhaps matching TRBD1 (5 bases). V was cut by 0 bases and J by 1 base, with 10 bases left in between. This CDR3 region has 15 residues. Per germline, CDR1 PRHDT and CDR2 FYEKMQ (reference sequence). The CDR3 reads CASSLGGRASYEQYF. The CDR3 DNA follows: TGTGCCAGCAGCTTAGGGGGCAGGGCATCCTACGAGCAGTACTTC.

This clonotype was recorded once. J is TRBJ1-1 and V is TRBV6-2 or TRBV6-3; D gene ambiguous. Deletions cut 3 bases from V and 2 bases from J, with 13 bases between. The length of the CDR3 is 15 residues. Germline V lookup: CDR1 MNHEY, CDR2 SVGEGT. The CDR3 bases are TGTGCCAGCAGTTATAGCGGGCCGAAAAACACTGAAGCTTTCTTT. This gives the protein CASSYSGPKNTEAFF.

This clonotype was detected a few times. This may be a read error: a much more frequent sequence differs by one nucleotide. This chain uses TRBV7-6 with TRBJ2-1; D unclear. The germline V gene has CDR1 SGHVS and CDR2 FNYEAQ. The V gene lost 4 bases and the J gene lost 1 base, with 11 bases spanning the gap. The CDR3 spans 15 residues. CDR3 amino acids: CASSSRISSYNEQFF. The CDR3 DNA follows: TGTGCCAGCAGCTCCAGGATTTCTTCCTACAATGAGCAGTTCTTC.

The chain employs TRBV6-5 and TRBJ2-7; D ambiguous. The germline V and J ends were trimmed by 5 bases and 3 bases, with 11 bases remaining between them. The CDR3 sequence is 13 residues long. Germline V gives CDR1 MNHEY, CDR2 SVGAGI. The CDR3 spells CASSTQSSYEQYF. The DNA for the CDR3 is TGTGCCAGCAGTACGCAGAGTAGCTACGAGCAGTACTTC.

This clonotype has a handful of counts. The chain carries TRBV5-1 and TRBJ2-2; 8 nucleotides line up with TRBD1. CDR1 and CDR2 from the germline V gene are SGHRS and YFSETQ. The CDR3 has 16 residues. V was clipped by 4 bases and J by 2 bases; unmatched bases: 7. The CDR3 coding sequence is TGCGCCAGCAGCGCTAACAGGGGGGCTAACACCGGGGAGCTGTTTTTT. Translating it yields CASSANRGANTGELFF.

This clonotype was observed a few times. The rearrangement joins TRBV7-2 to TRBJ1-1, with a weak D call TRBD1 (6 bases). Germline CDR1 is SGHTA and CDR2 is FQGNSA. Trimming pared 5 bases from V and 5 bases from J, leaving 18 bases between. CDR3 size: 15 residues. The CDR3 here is CASSTGSRGGTEAFF. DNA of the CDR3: TGTGCCAGCAGCACAGGGAGTAGGGGTGGAACTGAAGCTTTCTTT.

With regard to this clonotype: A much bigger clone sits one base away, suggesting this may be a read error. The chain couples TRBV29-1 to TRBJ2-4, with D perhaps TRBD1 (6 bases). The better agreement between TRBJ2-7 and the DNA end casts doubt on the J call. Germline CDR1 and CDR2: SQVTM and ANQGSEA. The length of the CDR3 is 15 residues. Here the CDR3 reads CGVEGSAGVFGEQYF. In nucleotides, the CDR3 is TGCGGCGTTGAGGGGTCGGCAGGGGTGTTCGGCGAGCAGTACTTC.

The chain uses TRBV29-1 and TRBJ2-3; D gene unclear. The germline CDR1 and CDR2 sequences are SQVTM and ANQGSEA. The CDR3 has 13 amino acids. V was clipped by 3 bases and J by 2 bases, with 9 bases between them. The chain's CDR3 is CSVDRQSTDTQYF. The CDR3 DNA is TGCAGCGTTGATAGGCAGTCCACAGATACGCAGTATTTT.

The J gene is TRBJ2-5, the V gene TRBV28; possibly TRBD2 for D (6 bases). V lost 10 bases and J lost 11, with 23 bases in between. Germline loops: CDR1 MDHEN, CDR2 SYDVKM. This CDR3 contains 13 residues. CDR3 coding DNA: TGTGCCACCCGACCCGGGGGACGGTACGTGCAGTACTTC. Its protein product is CATRPGGRYVQYF.

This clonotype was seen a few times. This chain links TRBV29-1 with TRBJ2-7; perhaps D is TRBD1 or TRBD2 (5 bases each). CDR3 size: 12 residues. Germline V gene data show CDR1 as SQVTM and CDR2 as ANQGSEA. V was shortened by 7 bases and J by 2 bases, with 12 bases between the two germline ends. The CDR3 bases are TGCAGCGCCCGGGACGGAGCCTACGAGCAGTACTTC. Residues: CSARDGAYEQYF.

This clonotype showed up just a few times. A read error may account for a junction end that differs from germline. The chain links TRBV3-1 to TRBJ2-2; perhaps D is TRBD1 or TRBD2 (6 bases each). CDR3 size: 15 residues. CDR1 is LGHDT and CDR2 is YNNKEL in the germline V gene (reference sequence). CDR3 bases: TGTGCCAGCAGCCAACCGGGGGCGCCCACCGGGGAGCGGTTTTTT. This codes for CASSQPGAPTGERFF.

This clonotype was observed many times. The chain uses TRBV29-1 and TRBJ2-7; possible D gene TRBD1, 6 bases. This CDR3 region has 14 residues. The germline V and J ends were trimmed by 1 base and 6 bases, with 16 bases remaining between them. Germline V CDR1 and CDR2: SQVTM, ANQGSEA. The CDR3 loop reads CSVEGRSGVGEQYF. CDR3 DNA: TGCAGCGTTGAAGGTAGATCAGGGGTTGGCGAGCAGTACTTC.

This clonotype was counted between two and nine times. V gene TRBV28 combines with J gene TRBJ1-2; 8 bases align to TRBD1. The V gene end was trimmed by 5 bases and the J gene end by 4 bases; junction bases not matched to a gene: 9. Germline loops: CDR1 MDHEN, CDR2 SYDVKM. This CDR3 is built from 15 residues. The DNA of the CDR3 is TGTGCCAGCAGTACGGCCGGGACAGGCTTCTATGGCTACACCTTC. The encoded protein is CASSTAGTGFYGYTF.

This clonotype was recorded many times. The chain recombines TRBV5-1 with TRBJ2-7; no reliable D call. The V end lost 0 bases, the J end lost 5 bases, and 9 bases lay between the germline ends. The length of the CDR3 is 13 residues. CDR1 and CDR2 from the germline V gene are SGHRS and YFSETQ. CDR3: CASSLDSPHEQYF. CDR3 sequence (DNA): TGCGCCAGCAGCTTGGATTCACCTCACGAGCAGTACTTC.

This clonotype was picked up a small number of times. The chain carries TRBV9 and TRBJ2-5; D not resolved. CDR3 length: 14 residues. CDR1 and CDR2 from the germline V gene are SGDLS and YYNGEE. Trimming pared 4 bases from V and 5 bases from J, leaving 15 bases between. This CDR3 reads CASSPSQGLETQYF. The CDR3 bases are TGTGCCAGCAGCCCGTCCCAAGGGCTCGAGACCCAGTACTTC.

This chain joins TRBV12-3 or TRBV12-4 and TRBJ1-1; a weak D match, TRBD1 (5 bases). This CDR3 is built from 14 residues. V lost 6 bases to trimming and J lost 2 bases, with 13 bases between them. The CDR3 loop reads CASSFGGINTEAFF. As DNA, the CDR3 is TGTGCCAGCAGCTTCGGGGGGATTAACACTGAAGCTTTCTTT.

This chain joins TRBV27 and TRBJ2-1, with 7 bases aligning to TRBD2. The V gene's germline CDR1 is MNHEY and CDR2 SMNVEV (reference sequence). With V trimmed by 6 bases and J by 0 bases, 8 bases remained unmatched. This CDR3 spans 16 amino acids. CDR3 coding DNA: TGTGCCAGCAGGAACCGGGGGGAGAGCTCCTACAATGAGCAGTTCTTC. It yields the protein CASRNRGESSYNEQFF.

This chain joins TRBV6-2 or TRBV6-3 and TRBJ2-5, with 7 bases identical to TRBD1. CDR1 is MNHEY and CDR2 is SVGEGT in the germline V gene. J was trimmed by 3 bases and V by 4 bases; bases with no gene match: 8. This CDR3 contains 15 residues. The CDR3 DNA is TGTGCCAGCAGTTCCCCCTCACAGGGGAAAGAGACCCAGTACTTC. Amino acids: CASSSPSQGKETQYF.